These 4 T cell receptor beta chains originate from one sample sequenced in a study of blood T cell repertoires in COVID-19. Profiled with immunoSEQ multiplex PCR; TCRdb holds only in-frame clones, not every one. Among fewer than 400,000 clones, 92% were seen once, and the ten largest hold approximately 18%. The sequencing sample was made of PBMCs or T cells enriched from blood (not recorded which). Source of these receptors: a woman in her twenties or thirties who had recovered from COVID-19.

The gene calls are TRBV6-2 or TRBV6-3 and TRBJ2-6; tentative D call: TRBD1 (6 bases). CDR3 length equals 16 residues. Germline V gene data show CDR1 as MNHEY and CDR2 as SVGEGT. Trimming removed 5 bases at V and 2 bases at J, with 13 bases between. CDR3 residues: CASSKETGTGANVLTF. The CDR3 nucleotides are TGTGCCAGCAGTAAGGAAACAGGGACTGGGGCCAACGTCCTGACTTTC.

The sample holds a few counts of this clone. The V gene is TRBV21-1, the J gene TRBJ1-5; the table's TRBD1 call for D was not verified on the DNA. TRBV21-1 counts as a pseudogene. The CDR3 runs to 19 residues. The CDR3 DNA follows: TGTGCCAGCAGCTCACCAGGGCCACACCGGAATTATAGCAATCAGCCCCAGCATTTT. The encoded protein is CASSSPGPHRNYSNQPQHF.

The genes are TRBV19 and TRBJ1-1; 7 nucleotides align to TRBD1. CDR3 length equals 14 residues. V trimming: 5 bases; J trimming: 2 bases; junction bases outside the gene matches: 5. Per the germline V gene, CDR1 is LNHDA and CDR2 is SQIVND (reference sequence). The CDR3 sequence: CASSFRGSNTEAFF. DNA for the CDR3: TGTGCCAGTAGTTTCAGGGGGAGTAACACTGAAGCTTTCTTT.

This sequence joins TRBV30 and TRBJ1-6; a possible D gene is TRBD1 (5 bases). The CDR3 spans 14 residues. In germline, CDR1 is GTSNPN, CDR2 SVGIG (reference sequence). Trimming shortened V by 2 bases and J by 12 bases, and 17 bases separated the two germline ends. The CDR3 DNA sequence: TGTGCCTGGAGTCTAGGGACTGTTCTTCGACCCCTCCACTTT. Residues: CAWSLGTVLRPLHF.